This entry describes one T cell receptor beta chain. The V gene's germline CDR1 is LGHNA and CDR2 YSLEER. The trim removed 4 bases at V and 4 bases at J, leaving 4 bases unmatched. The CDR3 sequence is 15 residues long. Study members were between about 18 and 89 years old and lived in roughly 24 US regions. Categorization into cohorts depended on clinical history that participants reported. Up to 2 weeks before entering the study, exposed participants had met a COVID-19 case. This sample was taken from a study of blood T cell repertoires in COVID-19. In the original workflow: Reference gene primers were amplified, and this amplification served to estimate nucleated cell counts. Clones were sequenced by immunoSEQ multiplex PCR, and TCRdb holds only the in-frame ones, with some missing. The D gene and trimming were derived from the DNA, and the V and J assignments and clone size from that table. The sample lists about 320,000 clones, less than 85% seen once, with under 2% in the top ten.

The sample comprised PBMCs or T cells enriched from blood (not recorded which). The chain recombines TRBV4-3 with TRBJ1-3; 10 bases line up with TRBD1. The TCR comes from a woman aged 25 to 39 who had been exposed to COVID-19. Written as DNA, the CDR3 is TGCGCCAGCAGCCTAGGGACAGGGGAAGGAAACACCATATATTTT. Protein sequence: CASSLGTGEGNTIYF.